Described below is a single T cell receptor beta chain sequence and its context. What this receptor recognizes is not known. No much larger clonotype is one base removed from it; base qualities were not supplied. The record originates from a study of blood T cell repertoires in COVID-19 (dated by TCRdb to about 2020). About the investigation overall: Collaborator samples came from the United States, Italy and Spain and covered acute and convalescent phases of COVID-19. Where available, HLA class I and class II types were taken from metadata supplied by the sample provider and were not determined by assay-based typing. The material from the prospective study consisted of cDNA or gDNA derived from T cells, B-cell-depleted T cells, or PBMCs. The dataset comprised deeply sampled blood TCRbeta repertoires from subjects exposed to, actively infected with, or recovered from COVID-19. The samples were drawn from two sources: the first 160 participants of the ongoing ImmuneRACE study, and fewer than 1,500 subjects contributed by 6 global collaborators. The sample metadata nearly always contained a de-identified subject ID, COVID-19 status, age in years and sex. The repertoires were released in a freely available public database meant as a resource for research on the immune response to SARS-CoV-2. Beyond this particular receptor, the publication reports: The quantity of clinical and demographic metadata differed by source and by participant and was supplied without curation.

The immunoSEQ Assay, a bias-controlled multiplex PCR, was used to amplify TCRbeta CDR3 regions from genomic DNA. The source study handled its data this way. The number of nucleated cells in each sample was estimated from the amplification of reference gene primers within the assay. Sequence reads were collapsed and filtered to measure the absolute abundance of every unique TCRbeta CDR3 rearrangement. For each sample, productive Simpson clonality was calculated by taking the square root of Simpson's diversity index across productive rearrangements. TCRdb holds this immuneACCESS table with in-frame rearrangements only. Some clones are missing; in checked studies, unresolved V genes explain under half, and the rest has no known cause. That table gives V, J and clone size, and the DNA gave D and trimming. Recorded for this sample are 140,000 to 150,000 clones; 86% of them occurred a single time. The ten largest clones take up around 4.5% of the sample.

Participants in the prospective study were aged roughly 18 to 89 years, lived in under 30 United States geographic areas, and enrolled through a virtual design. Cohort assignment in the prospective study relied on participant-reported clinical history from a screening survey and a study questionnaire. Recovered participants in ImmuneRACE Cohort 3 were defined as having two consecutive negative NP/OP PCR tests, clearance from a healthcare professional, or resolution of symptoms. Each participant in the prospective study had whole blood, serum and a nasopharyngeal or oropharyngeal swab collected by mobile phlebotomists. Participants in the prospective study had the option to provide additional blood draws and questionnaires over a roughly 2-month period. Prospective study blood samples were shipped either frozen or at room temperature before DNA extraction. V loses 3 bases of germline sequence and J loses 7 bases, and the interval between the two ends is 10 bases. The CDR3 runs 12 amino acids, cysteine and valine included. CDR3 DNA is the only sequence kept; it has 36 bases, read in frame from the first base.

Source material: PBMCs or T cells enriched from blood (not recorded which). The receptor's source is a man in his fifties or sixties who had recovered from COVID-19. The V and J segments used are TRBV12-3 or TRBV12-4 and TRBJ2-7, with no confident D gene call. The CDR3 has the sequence CASSFDRREQYV. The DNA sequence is TGTGCCAGCAGTTTCGACCGCAGGGAGCAGTACGTC.